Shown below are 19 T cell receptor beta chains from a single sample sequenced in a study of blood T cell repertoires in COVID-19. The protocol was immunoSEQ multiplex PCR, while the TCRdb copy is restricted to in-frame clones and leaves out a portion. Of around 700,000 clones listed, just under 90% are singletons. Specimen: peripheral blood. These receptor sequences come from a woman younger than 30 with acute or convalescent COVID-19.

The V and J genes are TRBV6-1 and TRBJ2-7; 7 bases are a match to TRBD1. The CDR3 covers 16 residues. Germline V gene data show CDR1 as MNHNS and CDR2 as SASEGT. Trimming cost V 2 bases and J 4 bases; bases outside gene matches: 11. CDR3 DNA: TGTGCCAGCAGTGAATTGACCCCGGGACAGATTTACGAGCAGTACTTC. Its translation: CASSELTPGQIYEQYF.

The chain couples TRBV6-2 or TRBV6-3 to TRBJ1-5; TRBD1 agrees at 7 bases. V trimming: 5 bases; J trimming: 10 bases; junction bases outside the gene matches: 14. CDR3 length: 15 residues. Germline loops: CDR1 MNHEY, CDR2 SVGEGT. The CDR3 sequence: CASSGRRGDSLPQHF. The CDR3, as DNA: TGTGCCAGCAGTGGGAGGAGGGGGGACAGCTTACCCCAGCATTTT.

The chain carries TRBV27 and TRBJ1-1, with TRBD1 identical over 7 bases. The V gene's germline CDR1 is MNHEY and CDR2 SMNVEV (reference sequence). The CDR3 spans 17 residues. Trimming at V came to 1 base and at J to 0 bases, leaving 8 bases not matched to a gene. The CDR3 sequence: CASSLLGGGLMNTEAFF. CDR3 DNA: TGTGCCAGCAGTTTATTAGGAGGGGGCTTAATGAACACTGAAGCTTTCTTT.

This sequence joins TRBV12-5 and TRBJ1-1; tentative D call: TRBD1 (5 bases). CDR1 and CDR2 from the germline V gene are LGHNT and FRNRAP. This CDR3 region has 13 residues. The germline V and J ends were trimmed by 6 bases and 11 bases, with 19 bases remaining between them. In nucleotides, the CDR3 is TGTGCTAGTGGCCTCGGGGGGGGAACTCGCGCTTTCTTT. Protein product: CASGLGGGTRAFF.

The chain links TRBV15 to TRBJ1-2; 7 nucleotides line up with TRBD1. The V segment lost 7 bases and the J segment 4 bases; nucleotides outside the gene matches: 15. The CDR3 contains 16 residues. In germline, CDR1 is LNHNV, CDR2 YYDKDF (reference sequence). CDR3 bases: TGTGCCACCATTGGGGGTCCGGGACAGTCGTTCTATGGCTACACCTTC. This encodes CATIGGPGQSFYGYTF.

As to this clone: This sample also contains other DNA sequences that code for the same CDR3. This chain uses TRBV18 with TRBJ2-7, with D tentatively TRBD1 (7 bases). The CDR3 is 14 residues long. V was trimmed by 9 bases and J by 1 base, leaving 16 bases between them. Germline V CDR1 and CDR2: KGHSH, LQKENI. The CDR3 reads CASSRAGGSYEQYF. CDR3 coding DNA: TGTGCCAGTTCAAGGGCAGGGGGGTCCTACGAGCAGTACTTC.

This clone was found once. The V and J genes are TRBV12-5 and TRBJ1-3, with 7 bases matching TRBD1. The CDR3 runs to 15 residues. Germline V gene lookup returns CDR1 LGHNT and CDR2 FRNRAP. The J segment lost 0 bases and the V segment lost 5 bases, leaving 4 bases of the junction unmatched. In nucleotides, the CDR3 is TGTGCTAGTGGTCCGGGACAGAGCTCTGGAAACACCATATATTTT. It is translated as CASGPGQSSGNTIYF.

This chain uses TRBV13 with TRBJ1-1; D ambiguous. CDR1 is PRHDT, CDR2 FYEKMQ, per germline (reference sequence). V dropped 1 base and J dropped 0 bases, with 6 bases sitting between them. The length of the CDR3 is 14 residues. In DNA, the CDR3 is TGTGCCAGCAGCTTAGCACTTTTGAACACTGAAGCTTTCTTT. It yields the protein CASSLALLNTEAFF.

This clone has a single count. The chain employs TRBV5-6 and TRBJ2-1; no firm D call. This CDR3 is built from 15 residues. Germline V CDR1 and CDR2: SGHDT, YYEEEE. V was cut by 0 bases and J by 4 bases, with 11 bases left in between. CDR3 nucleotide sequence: TGTGCCAGCAGCTTGGGCTTGGTGAGGTACAATGAGCAGTTCTTC. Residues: CASSLGLVRYNEQFF. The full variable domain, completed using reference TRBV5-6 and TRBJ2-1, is DAGVTQSPTHLIKTRGQQVTLRCSPKSGHDTVSWYQQALGQGPQFIFQYYEEEERQRGNFPDRFSGHQFPNYSSELNVNALLLGDSALYLCASSLGLVRYNEQFFGPGTRLTVL.

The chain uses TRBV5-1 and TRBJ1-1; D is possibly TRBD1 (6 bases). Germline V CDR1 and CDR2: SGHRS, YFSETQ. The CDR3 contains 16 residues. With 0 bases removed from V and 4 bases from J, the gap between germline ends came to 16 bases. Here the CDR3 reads CASSLGIGGAATEAFF. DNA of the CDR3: TGCGCCAGCAGCTTGGGTATTGGGGGCGCGGCCACTGAAGCTTTCTTT.

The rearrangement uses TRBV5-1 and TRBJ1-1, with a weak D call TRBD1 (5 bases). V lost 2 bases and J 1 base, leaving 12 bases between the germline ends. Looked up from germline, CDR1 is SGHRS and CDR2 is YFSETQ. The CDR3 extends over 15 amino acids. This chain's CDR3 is CASSLQVVGNTEAFF. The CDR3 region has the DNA TGCGCCAGCAGCTTACAGGTAGTGGGGAACACTGAAGCTTTCTTT.

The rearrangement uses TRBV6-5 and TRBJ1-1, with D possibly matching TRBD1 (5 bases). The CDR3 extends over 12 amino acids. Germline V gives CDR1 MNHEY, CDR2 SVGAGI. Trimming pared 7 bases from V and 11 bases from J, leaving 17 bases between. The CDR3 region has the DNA TGTGCCAGCACCCAAAGACAGCCCGGGGCTTTCTTT. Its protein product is CASTQRQPGAFF.

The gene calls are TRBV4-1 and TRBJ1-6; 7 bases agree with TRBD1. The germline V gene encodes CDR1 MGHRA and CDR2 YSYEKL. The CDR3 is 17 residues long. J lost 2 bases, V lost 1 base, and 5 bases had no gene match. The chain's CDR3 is CASSQVEGATYNSPLHF. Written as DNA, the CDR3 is TGCGCCAGCAGCCAAGTAGAGGGGGCAACCTATAATTCACCCCTCCACTTT.

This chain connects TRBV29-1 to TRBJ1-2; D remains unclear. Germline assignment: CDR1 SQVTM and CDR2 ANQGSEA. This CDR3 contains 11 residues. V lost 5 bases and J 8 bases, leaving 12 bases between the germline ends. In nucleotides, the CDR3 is TGCAGCGTTCCGACCCCGGGGGGCTACACCTTC. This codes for CSVPTPGGYTF. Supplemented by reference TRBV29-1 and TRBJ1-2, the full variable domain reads SAVISQKPSRDICQRGTSLTIQCQVDSQVTMMFWYRQQPGQSLTLIATANQGSEATYESGFVIDKFPISRPNLTFSTLTVSNMSPEDSSIYLCSVPTPGGYTFGSGTRLTVV.

CDR3 in DNA: TGTGCAGGACAGGGATGGACCGGGGAGCTGTTTTTT. This codes for CAGQGWTGELFF. V usage is TRBV30 and J usage is TRBJ2-2; 8 bases match TRBD1. Germline assignment: CDR1 GTSNPN and CDR2 SVGIG (reference sequence). There are 12 residues in the CDR3.

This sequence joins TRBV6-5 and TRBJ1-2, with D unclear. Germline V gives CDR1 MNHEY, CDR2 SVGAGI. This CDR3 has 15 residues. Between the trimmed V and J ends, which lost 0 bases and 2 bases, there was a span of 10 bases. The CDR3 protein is CASSYSTELNYGYTF. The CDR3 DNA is TGTGCCAGCAGTTACTCGACGGAGTTGAACTATGGCTACACCTTC.

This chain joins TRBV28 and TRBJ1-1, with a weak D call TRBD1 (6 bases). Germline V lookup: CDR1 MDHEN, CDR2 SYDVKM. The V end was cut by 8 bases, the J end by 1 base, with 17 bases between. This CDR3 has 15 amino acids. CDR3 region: CASPPLGQKNTEAFF. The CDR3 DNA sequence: TGTGCCAGCCCGCCGTTGGGACAAAAGAACACTGAAGCTTTCTTT.

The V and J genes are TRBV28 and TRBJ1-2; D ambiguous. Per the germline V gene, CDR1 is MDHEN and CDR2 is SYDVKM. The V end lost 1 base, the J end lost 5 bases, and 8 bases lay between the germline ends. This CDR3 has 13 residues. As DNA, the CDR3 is TGTGCCAGCAGTTTATCGGCGGCTTATGGCTACACCTTC. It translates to CASSLSAAYGYTF.

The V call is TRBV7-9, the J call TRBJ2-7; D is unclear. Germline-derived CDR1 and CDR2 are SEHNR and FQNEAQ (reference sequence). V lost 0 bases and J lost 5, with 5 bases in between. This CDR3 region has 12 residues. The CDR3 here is CASSLAEDEQYF. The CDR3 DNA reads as TGTGCCAGCAGCTTAGCAGAGGACGAGCAGTACTTC.